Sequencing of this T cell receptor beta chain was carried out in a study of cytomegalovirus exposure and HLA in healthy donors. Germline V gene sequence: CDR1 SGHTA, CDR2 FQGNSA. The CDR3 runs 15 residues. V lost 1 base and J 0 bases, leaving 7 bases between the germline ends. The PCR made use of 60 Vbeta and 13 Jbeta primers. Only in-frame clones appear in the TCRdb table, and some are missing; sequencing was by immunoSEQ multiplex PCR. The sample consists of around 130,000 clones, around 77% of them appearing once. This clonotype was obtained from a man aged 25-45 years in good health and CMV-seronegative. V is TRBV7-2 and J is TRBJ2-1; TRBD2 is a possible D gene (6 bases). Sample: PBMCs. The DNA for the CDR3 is TGTGCCAGCAGCTTAGGGACTACCTCCTACAATGAGCAGTTCTTC. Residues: CASSLGTTSYNEQFF.